One and the same sample provided the 17 T cell receptor beta chains below, sequenced in a study of pediatric ulcerative colitis. One to two pinch biopsies were taken from the rectum during colonoscopy. Sequencing used immunoSEQ multiplex PCR; TCRdb keeps in-frame clones, though not all of them. The repertoire consists of roughly 45,000 clones, with 78% occurring once and the leading ten covering 3% to 4.5%. Sequencing was performed on gut tissue. The receptors come from a girl aged 10 to 17 with moderate ulcerative colitis.

The CDR3 is CASSSGGNYGYTF. For the CDR3, the DNA is TGTGCCAGCAGTTCGGGGGGGAACTATGGCTACACCTTC. V and J are TRBV27 and TRBJ1-2, with TRBD1 as a possible D gene (5 bases). V was shortened by 4 bases and J by 2 bases, with 8 bases between the two germline ends. This CDR3 is 13 amino acids long. Looked up from germline, CDR1 is MNHEY and CDR2 is SMNVEV (reference sequence).

The CDR3 bases are TGTGCCAGCAGCATCGGACCCACCTCCTACGAGCAGTACTTC. It specifies CASSIGPTSYEQYF. The chain combines TRBV7-6 with TRBJ2-7; D is unclear. Trimming removed 5 bases from V and 0 bases from J, with 11 bases in between. Germline V CDR1 and CDR2: SGHVS, FNYEAQ. The CDR3 is made up of 14 amino acids.

The chain links TRBV13 to TRBJ1-1; 10 bases are shared with TRBD1. With V trimmed by 4 bases and J by 3 bases, 14 bases remained unmatched. Germline values: CDR1 PRHDT, CDR2 FYEKMQ (reference sequence). This CDR3 is built from 18 residues. The CDR3 region is CASSSTQYGTGADTEAFF. DNA for the CDR3: TGTGCCAGCAGCTCCACCCAATACGGGACAGGGGCAGACACTGAAGCTTTCTTT.

The chain carries TRBV7-2 and TRBJ1-1; weak D call: TRBD1 (5 bases). CDR1 SGHTA and CDR2 FQGNSA come from the germline V gene. V lost 4 bases to trimming and J lost 7 bases, with 10 bases between them. The CDR3 sequence is 12 residues long. CDR3 nucleotides: TGTGCCAGCAGCTCGGGACGGCTTGAAGCTTTCTTT. Its protein product is CASSSGRLEAFF. Using reference TRBV7-2 and TRBJ1-1 for the parts outside the CDR3, the full variable domain is GAGVSQSPSNKVTEKGKDVELRCDPISGHTALYWYRQSLGQGLEFLIYFQGNSAPDKSGLPSDRFSAERTGGSVSTLTIQRTQQEDSAVYLCASSSGRLEAFFGQGTRLTVV.

The gene calls are TRBV5-6 and TRBJ1-1, with D maybe TRBD1 (6 bases). This CDR3 contains 16 residues. Germline-derived CDR1 and CDR2 are SGHDT and YYEEEE. Trimming cost V 4 bases and J 0 bases, with 16 bases left between them. In DNA form, the CDR3 reads TGTGCCAGCAGCCATGGACAGACCCTAATGAACACTGAAGCTTTCTTT. Translated, it gives CASSHGQTLMNTEAFF.

CDR3 DNA: TGTGCCAGCAGTGCACAGGGGGGGAGGGAGACCCAGTACTTC. It translates to CASSAQGGRETQYF. The chain couples TRBV6-1 to TRBJ2-5, with D perhaps TRBD1 (8 bases). Germline CDR1 is MNHNS and CDR2 is SASEGT. This CDR3 is 14 amino acids long. V was cut by 4 bases and J by 5 bases, with 14 bases left in between.

The chain links TRBV4-1 to TRBJ1-5, with D possibly TRBD1 on 5 matching bases. Deletions cut 1 base from V and 5 bases from J, with 12 bases between. Germline V gives CDR1 MGHRA, CDR2 YSYEKL. The CDR3 sequence is 15 residues long. CDR3 DNA: TGCGCCAGCAGCCAAGTGGGGCAGGGTGATCAGCCCCAGCATTTT. This encodes CASSQVGQGDQPQHF.

The chain is built from TRBV5-1 and TRBJ2-7; D ambiguous. The germline V and J ends were trimmed by 0 bases and 2 bases, with 12 bases remaining between them. This CDR3 is built from 15 residues. Germline V gene data show CDR1 as SGHRS and CDR2 as YFSETQ. The CDR3 loop is CASSLARQATYEQYF. The CDR3 DNA reads TGCGCCAGCAGCTTGGCTCGCCAGGCTACCTACGAGCAGTACTTC.

V usage is TRBV7-9 and J usage is TRBJ1-2; D not resolved. Germline CDR1 reads SEHNR; CDR2 reads FQNEAQ (reference sequence). The V end lost 7 bases, the J end lost 1 base, and 7 bases lay between the germline ends. This CDR3 contains 12 residues. In DNA, the CDR3 is TGTGCCAGCACCACGAATAACTATGGCTACACCTTC. It codes for CASTTNNYGYTF.

The genes are TRBV7-8 and TRBJ2-2; TRBD1 matches 10 bases. This CDR3 contains 15 residues. Germline values: CDR1 SGHVS, CDR2 FQNEAQ. V trimming: 3 bases; J trimming: 8 bases; junction bases outside the gene matches: 6. The CDR3 bases are TGTGCCAGCAGCTTGCCGGGACAGGGGTTGGGGGAGCTGTTTTTT. Encoded protein: CASSLPGQGLGELFF. Filled out from reference TRBV7-8 and TRBJ2-2, the complete variable domain reads GAGVSQSPRYKVAKRGQDVALRCDPISGHVSLFWYQQALGQGPEFLTYFQNEAQLDKSGLPSDRFFAERPEGSVSTLKIQRTQQEDSAVYLCASSLPGQGLGELFFGEGSRLTVL.

This clone was detected a few times. This chain uses TRBV11-2 with TRBJ2-1; D is ambiguous. The CDR3 is made up of 14 amino acids. V gave up 1 base and J gave up 9 bases, with 13 bases separating them. Germline lookup yields CDR1 SGHAT and CDR2 FQNNGV. CDR3 sequence: CASSLGSGVGEQFF. The DNA for the CDR3 is TGTGCCAGCAGCTTAGGCTCTGGAGTAGGTGAGCAGTTCTTC.

In this sample, this clone is medium-sized (0.01 to 0.1%). This sequence joins TRBV28 and TRBJ2-7, with D unresolved. CDR1 is MDHEN and CDR2 is SYDVKM in the germline V gene. Trimming shortened V by 5 bases and J by 6 bases, and 8 bases separated the two germline ends. The CDR3 consists of 11 residues. In nucleotides, the CDR3 is TGTGCCAGCAGTGCCTCAAGCGAGCAGTACTTC. Translated: CASSASSEQYF. Full variable domain (remainder filled in from reference TRBV28 and TRBJ2-7): DVKVTQSSRYLVKRTGEKVFLECVQDMDHENMFWYRQDPGLGLRLIYFSYDVKMKEKGDIPEGYSVSREKKERFSLILESASTNQTSMYLCASSASSEQYFGPGTRLTVT.

The chain combines TRBV11-2 with TRBJ1-3, with D uncertain. This CDR3 has 19 amino acids. CDR1 and CDR2 (germline): SGHAT, FQNNGV. The V and J ends lost 2 bases and 0 bases respectively, with 20 bases between them. The CDR3 nucleotides read TGTGCCAGCAGCTTAATCCGAGGATCGACCGGCCCCTCTGGAAACACCATATATTTT. It is translated as CASSLIRGSTGPSGNTIYF.

This rearrangement joins TRBV19 to TRBJ2-4, with TRBD1 matching 8 bases. The CDR3 is 16 amino acids. Germline CDR1 is LNHDA and CDR2 is SQIVND (reference sequence). The V segment lost 5 bases and the J segment 7 bases; nucleotides outside the gene matches: 13. The CDR3 protein is CASSGAQRTGNNIQYF. CDR3 in DNA: TGTGCCAGTAGTGGGGCCCAGCGGACAGGGAATAACATTCAGTACTTC.

The rearrangement joins TRBV19 to TRBJ2-1, with TRBD1 identical over 8 bases. Germline CDR1 is LNHDA and CDR2 is SQIVND (reference sequence). J was trimmed by 1 base and V by 4 bases; bases with no gene match: 6. The CDR3 spans 16 residues. The CDR3 loop is CASSNPRTGSYNEQFF. The CDR3 nucleotides read TGTGCCAGTAGTAACCCGAGGACAGGGTCCTACAATGAGCAGTTCTTC.

The V and J genes are TRBV28 and TRBJ1-6, with a weak D call TRBD1 (5 bases). With 8 bases removed from V and 9 bases from J, the gap between germline ends came to 23 bases. The CDR3 contains 16 residues. CDR1 is MDHEN and CDR2 is SYDVKM in the germline V gene. CDR3 DNA: TGTGCCAGCTGTAAGATTGGGGCGCGGGGCATTTCACCCCTCCACTTT. This encodes CASCKIGARGISPLHF.

The CDR3 DNA is TGTGCCATCAGTGAGCTCCCACGAGGCAATCAGCCCCAGCATTTT. This gives the protein CAISELPRGNQPQHF. The chain is built from TRBV10-3 and TRBJ1-5; no definite D call. V gave up 2 bases and J gave up 2 bases, with 10 bases separating them. From germline, CDR1 is ENHRY and CDR2 SYGVKD. CDR3 length: 15 amino acids.